What follows describes a single T cell receptor (beta chain). Its cognate antigen is unknown. The study ran the assay at deep level. The table came from immunoSEQ multiplex PCR; TCRdb's copy has only in-frame clones and leaves some out. Among 1,500,000 or so clones, roughly 96% were seen once, and the ten largest hold approximately 1.2%. This record belongs to a study of shared clonotypes between healthy human individuals. Those who donated were healthy HIV-negative adults, with no recent acute infections or vaccinations reported. Findings of the study overall: Enrolling few donors narrowed the genetic and exposure-history diversity that was represented.

The V gene's germline CDR1 is MDHEN and CDR2 SYDVKM. The CDR3 extends over 17 amino acids. Germline trimming cut 3 bases from V and 5 bases from J; bases unmatched to any gene: 11. The V call is TRBV28, the J call TRBJ1-5, with 9 nucleotides matching TRBD1. This receptor was identified in a man between 25 and 39 years old in good health. Material: naive CD4+ T cells sorted from blood. Subset defined: CD45RA+ positively selected. The CDR3 DNA reads TGTGCCAGCAGTTTGGGACAGGGAAATGTATTTCATCAGCCCCAGCATTTT. Its protein is CASSLGQGNVFHQPQHF.